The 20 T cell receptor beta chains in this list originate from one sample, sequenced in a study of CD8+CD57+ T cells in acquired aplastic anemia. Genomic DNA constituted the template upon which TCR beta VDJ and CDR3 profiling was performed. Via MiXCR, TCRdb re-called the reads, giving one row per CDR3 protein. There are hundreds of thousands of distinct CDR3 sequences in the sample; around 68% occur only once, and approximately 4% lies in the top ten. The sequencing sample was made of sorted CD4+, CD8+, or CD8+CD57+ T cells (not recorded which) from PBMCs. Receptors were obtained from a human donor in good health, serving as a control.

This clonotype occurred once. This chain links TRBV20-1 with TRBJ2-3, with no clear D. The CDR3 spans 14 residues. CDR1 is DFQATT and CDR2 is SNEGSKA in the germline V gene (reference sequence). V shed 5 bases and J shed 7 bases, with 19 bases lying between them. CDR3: CSAEGRQVGHTQYF. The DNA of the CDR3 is TGCAGTGCTGAAGGGCGGCAGGTCGGACATACGCAGTATTTT.

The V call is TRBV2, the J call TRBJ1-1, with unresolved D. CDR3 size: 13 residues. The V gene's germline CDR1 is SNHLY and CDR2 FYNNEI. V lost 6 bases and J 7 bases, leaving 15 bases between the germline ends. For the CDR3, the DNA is TGTGCCAGCAGAATAGATCAAGGGCTTGAAGCTTTCTTT. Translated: CASRIDQGLEAFF.

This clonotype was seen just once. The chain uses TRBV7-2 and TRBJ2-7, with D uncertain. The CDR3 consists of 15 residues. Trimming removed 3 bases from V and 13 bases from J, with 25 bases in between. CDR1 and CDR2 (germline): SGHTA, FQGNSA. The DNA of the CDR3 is TGTGCCAGCAGCTTCCCGACGGGCTCTGGAGACACCATATACTTC. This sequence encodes CASSFPTGSGDTIYF.

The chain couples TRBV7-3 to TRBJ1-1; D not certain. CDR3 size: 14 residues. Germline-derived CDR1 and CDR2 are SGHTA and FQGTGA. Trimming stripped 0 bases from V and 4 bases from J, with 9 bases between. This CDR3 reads CASSLTGLSTEAFF. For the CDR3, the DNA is TGTGCCAGCAGCTTAACGGGCCTGAGCACTGAAGCTTTCTTT. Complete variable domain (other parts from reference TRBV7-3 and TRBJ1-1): GAGVSQTPSNKVTEKGKYVELRCDPISGHTALYWYRQSLGQGPEFLIYFQGTGAADDSGLPNDRFFAVRPEGSVSTLKIQRTERGDSAVYLCASSLTGLSTEAFFGQGTRLTVV.

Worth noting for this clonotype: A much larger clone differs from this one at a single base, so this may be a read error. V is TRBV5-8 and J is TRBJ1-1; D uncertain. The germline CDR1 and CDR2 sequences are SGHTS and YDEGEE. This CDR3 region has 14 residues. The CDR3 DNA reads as TGCGCCAGCACCCGCGGGATTATGAACACTGAAGCTTTCTTT. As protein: CASTRGIMNTEAFF.

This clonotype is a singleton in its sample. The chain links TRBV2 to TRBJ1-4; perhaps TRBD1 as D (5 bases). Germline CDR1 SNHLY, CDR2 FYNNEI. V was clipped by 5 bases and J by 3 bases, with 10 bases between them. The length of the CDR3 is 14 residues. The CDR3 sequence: CASSNGGSNEKLFF. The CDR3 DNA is TGTGCCAGCAGTAACGGGGGATCTAATGAAAAACTGTTTTTT. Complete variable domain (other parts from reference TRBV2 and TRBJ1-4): EPEVTQTPSHQVTQMGQEVILRCVPISNHLYFYWYRQILGQKVEFLVSFYNNEISEKSEIFDDQFSVERPDGSNFTLKIRSTKLEDSAMYFCASSNGGSNEKLFFGSGTQLSVL.

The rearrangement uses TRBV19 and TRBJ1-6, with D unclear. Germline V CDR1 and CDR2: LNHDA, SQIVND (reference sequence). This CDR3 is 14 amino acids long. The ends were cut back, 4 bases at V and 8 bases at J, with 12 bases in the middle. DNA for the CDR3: TGTGCCAGTAGTAGGTCCCAGAGGGATTCACCCCTCCACTTT. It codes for CASSRSQRDSPLHF.

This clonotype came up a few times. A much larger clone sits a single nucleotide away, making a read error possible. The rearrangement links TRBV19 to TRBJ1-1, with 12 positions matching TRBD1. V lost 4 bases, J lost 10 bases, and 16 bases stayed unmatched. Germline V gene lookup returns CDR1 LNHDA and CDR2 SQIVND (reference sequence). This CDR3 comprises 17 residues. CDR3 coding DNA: TGTGCCAGTAGTACGGATCCTGGGACAGGGGGCTCCGCTGGAGCTTTCTTT. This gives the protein CASSTDPGTGGSAGAFF.

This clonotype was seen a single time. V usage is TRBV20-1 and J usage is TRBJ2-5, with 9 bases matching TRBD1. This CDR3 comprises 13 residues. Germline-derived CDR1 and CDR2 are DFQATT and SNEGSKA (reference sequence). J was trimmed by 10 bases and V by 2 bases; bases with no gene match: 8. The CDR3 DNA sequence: TGCAGTGCTAGACGGGACAGGGCCGGGGGCCAGTACTTC. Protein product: CSARRDRAGGQYF.

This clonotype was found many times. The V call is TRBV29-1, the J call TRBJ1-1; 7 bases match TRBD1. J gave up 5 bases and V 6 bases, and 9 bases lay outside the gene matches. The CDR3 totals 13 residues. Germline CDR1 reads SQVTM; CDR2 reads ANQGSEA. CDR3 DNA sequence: TGCAGCGTCGCAACAGGGGACCGGACTGAAGCTTTCTTT. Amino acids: CSVATGDRTEAFF. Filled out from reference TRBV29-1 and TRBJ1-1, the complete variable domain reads SAVISQKPSRDICQRGTSLTIQCQVDSQVTMMFWYRQQPGQSLTLIATANQGSEATYESGFVIDKFPISRPNLTFSTLTVSNMSPEDSSIYLCSVATGDRTEAFFGQGTRLTVV.

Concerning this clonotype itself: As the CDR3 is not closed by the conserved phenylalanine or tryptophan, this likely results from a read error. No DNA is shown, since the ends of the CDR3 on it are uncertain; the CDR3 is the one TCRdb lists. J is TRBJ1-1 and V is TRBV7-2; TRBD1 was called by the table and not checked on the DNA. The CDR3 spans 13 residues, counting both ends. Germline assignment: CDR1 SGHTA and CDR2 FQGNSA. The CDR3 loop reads CASSYLQGVSNHP.

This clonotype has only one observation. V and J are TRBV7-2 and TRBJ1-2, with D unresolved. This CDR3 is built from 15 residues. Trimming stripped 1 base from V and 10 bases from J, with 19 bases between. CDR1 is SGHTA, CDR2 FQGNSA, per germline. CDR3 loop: CASSLGTSPETDYTF. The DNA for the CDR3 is TGTGCCAGCAGCTTAGGGACTAGCCCAGAGACCGACTACACCTTC.

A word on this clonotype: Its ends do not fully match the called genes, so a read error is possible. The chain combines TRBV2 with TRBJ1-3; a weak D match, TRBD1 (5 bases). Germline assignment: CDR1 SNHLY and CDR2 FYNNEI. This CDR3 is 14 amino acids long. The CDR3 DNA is TGTGCCAGCAGCGAAGGCTGTTATGGGACCACCTTATATTTT. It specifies CASSEGCYGTTLYF.

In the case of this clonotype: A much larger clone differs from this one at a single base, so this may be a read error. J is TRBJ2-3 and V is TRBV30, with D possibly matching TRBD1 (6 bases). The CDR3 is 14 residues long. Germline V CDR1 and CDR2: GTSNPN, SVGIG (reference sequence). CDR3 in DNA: TGTGCCCGGAGCGCGCCCGGGACACAGAATACGCAGTATTTT. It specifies CARSAPGTQNTQYF.

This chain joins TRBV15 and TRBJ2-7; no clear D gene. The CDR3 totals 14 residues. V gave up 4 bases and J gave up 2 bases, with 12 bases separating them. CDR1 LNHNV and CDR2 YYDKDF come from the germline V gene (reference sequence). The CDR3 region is CATSIDTGPYEQYF. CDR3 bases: TGTGCCACCAGCATCGATACTGGGCCCTACGAGCAGTACTTC.

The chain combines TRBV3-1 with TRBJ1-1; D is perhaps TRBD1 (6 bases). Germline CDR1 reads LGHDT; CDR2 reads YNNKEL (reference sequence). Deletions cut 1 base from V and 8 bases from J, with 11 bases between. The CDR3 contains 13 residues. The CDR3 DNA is TGTGCCAGCAGCCAAGGCTCCAGGGGCGAAGCTTTCTTT. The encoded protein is CASSQGSRGEAFF.

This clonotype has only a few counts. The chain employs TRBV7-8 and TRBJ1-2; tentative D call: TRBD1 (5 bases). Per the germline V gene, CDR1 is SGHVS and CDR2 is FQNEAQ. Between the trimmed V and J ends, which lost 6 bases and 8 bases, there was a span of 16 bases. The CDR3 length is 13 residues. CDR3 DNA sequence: TGTGCCAGCAGACCCACAGGTTCACACGGCTACACCTTC. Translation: CASRPTGSHGYTF.

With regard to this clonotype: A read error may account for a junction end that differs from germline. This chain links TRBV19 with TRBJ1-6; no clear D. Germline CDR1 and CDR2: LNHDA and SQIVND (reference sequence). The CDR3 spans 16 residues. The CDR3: CASSIAGAGNSPPLHF. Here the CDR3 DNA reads TGTGCCAGTAGTATCGCGGGAGCGGGTAATTCACCCCCCCTCCATTTT. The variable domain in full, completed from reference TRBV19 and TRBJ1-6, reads DGGITQSPKYLFRKEGQNVTLSCEQNLNHDAMYWYRQDPGQGLRLIYYSQIVNDFQKGDIAEGYSVSREKKESFPLTVTSAQKNPTAFYLCASSIAGAGNSPPLHFGNGTRLTVT.

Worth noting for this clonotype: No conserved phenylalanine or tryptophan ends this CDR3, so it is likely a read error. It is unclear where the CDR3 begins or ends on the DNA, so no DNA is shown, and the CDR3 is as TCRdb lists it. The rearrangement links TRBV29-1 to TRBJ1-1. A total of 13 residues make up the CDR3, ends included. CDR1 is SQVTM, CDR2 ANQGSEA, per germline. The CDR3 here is CSVGGQCYTEALV.

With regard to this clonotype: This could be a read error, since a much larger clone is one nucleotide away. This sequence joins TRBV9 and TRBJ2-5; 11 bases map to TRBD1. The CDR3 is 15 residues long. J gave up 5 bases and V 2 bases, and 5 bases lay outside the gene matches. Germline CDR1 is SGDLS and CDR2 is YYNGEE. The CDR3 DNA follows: TGTGCCAGCAGCGTTGGACAGGGGGCTCTCGAGACCCAGTACTTC. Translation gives CASSVGQGALETQYF. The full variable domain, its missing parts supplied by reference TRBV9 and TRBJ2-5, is DSGVTQTPKHLITATGQRVTLRCSPRSGDLSVYWYQQSLDQGLQFLIQYYNGEERAKGNILERFSAQQFPDLHSELNLSSLELGDSALYFCASSVGQGALETQYFGPGTRLLVL.